Sequencing of this TCR beta chain was carried out in a study of cytomegalovirus exposure and HLA in healthy donors. PCR employed 60 Vbeta and 13 Jbeta primers. The repertoire was sequenced with immunoSEQ multiplex PCR; TCRdb's copy has only in-frame clones and lacks some. The data show around 200,000 clones, 70% to 80% seen once. The CDR3 consists of 12 residues. V lost 9 bases, J lost 6 bases, and 5 bases stayed unmatched. Germline CDR1 and CDR2: SNHLY and FYNNEI. Sequences were obtained from PBMCs. The clonotype was recovered from a woman aged 60-75 years in good health and CMV-seropositive. This chain connects TRBV2 to TRBJ2-7; TRBD2 aligns across 10 bases. As DNA, the CDR3 is TGTGCCAGTTCGCTAGCGGGAGTCGAGCAGTACTTC. Protein product: CASSLAGVEQYF.